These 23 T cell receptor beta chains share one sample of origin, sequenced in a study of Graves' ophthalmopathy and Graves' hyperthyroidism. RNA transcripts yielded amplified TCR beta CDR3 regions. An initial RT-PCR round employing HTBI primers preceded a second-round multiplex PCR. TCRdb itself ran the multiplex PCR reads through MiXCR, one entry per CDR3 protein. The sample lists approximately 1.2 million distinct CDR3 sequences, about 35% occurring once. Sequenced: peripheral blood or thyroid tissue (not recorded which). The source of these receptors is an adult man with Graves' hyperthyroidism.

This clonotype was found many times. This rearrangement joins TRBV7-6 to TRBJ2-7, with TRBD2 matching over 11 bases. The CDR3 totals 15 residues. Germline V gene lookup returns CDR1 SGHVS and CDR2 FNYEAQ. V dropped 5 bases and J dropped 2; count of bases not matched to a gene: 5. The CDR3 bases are TGTGCCAGCAGCCGCGGGACTAGCGGCCCCTACGAGCAGTACTTC. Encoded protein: CASSRGTSGPYEQYF.

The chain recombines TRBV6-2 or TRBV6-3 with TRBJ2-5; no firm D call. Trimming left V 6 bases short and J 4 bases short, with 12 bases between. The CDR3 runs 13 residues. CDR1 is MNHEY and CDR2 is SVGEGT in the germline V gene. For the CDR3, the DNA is TGTGCCAGCAGATCAAAGGGAATAGAGACCCAGTACTTC. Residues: CASRSKGIETQYF.

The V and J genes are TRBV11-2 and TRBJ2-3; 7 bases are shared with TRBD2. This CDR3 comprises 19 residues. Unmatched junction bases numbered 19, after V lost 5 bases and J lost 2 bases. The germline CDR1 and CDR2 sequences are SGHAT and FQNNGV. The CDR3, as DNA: TGTGCCAGCAGCGCCGGACGGCGGACTAGTGATCGATTCACAGATACGCAGTATTTT. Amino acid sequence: CASSAGRRTSDRFTDTQYF.

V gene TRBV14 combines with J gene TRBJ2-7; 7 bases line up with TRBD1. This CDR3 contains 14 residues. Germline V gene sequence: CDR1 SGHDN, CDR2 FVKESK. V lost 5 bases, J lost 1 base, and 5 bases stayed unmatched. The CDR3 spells CASSSWDSSYEQYF. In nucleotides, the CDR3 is TGTGCCAGCAGCTCCTGGGACAGTTCCTACGAGCAGTACTTC.

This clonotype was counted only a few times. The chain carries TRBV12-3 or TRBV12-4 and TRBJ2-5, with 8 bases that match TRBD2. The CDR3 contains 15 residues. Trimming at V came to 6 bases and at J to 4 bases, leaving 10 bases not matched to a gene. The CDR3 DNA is TGTGCCAGCAGGATAAGCGGGAGAACTCTAGAGACCCAGTACTTC. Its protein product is CASRISGRTLETQYF.

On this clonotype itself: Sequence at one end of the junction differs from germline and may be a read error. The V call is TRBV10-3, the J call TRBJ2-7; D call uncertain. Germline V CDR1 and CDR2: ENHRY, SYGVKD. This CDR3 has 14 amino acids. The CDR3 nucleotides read TGTGCCAGCAGTTATGTGTCAGAGAACTACGAGCAGTACTTC. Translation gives CASSYVSENYEQYF.

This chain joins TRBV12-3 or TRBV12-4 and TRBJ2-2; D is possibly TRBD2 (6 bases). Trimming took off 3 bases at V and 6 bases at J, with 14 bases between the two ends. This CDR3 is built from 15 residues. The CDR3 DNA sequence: TGTGCCAGCAGTTTCGGGAGAATGAGCGCCGGGGAGCTGTTTTTT. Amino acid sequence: CASSFGRMSAGELFF.

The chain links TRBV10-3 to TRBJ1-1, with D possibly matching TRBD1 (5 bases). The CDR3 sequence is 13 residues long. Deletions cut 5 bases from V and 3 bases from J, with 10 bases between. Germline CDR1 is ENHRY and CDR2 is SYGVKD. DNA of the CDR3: TGTGCCATCAGTTACGGAGGGGACACTGAAGCTTTCTTT. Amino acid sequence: CAISYGGDTEAFF.

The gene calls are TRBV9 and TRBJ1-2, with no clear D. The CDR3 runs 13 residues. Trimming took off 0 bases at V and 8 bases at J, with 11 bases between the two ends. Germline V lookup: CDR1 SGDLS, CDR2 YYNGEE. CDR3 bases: TGTGCCAGCAGCGTAGCTCGGGTTGGCGGCTACACCTTC. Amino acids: CASSVARVGGYTF.

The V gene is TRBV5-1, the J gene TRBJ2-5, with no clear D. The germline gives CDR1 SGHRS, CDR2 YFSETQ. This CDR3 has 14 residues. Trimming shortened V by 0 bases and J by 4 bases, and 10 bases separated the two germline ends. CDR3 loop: CASSLERTRETQYF. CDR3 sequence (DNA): TGCGCCAGCAGCTTGGAGCGAACAAGAGAGACCCAGTACTTC.

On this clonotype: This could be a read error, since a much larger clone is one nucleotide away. CDR3 protein: CASSWGGDEKLFF. The CDR3 bases are TGCGCCAGCAGCTGGGGGGGGGATGAAAAACTGTTTTTT. The chain employs TRBV5-1 and TRBJ1-4; tentative D call: TRBD1 (5 bases). Germline CDR1 SGHRS, CDR2 YFSETQ. The germline V and J ends were trimmed by 3 bases and 6 bases, with 9 bases remaining between them. The CDR3 totals 13 residues. Full variable domain (outside the CDR3, taken from reference TRBV5-1 and TRBJ1-4): KAGVTQTPRYLIKTRGQQVTLSCSPISGHRSVSWYQQTPGQGLQFLFEYFSETQRNKGNFPGRFSGRQFSNSRSEMNVSTLELGDSALYLCASSWGGDEKLFFGSGTQLSVL.

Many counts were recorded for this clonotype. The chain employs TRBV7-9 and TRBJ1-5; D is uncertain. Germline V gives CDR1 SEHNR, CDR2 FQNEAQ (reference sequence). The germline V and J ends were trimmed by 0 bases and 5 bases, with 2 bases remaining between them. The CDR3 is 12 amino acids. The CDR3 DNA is TGTGCCAGCAGCTTAGCTTATCAGCCCCAGCATTTT. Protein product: CASSLAYQPQHF.

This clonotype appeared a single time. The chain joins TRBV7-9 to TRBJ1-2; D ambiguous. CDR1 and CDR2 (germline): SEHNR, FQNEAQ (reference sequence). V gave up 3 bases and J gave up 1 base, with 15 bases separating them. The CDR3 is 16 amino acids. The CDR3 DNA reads TGTGCCAGCAGCTTGAATAGCCGGGCCGTTAACTATGGCTACACCTTC. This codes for CASSLNSRAVNYGYTF.

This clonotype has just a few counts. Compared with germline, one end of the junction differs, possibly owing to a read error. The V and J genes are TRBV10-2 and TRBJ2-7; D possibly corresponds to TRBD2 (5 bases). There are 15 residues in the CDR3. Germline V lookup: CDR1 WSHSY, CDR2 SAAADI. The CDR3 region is CASRAALGSSYEQYF. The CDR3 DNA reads TGTGCCAGCAGAGCAGCCCTTGGGAGCTCCTACGAGCAGTACTTC.

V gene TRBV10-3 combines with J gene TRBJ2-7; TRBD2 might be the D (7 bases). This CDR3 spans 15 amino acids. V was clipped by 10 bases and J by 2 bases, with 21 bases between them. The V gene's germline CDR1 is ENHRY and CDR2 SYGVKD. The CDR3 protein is CANSSGGGRTYEQYF. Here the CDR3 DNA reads TGTGCCAACAGCTCTGGGGGGGGGCGAACCTACGAGCAGTACTTC.

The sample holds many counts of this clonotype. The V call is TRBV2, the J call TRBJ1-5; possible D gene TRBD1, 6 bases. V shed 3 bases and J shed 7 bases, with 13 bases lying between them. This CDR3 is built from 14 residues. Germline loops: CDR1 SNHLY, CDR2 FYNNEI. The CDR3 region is CASSDRQGHQPQHF. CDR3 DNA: TGTGCCAGCAGTGATAGGCAGGGGCACCAGCCCCAGCATTTT.

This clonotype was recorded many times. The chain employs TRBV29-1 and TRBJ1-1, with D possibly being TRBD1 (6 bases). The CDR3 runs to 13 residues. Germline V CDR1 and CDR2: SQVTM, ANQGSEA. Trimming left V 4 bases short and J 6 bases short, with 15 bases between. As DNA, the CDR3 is TGCAGCGTTGCTCGGGGGGGCCCCGCTGAAGCTTTCTTT. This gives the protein CSVARGGPAEAFF.

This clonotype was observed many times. The CDR3, as DNA: TGTGCCAGCAGCTTATCAGGCAGGGGACTCTCCTACGAGCAGTACTTC. Protein product: CASSLSGRGLSYEQYF. This rearrangement joins TRBV7-2 to TRBJ2-7; D tentatively fits TRBD1 or TRBD2 (6 bases each). The V end was cut by 2 bases, the J end by 0 bases, with 14 bases between. This CDR3 has 16 residues. CDR1 and CDR2 (germline): SGHTA, FQGNSA.

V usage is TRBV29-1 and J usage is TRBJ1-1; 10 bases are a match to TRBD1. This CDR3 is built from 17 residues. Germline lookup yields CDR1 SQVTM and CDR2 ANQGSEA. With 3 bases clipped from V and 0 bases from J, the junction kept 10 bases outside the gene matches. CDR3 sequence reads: CSVEPRQGASLNTEAFF. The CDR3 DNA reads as TGCAGCGTTGAGCCTAGACAGGGGGCTTCCTTGAACACTGAAGCTTTCTTT.

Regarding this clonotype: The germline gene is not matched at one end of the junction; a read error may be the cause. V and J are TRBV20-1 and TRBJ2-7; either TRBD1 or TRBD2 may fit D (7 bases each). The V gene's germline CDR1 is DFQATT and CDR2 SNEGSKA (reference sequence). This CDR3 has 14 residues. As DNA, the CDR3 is TGCAATGCTAACACCTTCAGGGGGGGATACGAGCAGTACTTC. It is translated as CNANTFRGGYEQYF.

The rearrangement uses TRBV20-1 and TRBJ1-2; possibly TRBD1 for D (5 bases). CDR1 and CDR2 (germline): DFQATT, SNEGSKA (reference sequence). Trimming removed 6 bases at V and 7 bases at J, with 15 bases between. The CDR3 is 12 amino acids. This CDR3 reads CSAIKWGGGYTF. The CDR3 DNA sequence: TGCAGTGCCATTAAGTGGGGGGGTGGCTACACCTTC.

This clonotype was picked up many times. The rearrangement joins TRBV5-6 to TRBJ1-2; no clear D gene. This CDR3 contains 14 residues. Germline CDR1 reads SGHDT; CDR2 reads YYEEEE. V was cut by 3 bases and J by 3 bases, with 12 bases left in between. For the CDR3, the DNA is TGTGCCAGCAGCTCTTACGGCTATCACTATGGCTACACCTTC. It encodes CASSSYGYHYGYTF.

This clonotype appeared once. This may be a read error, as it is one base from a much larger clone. CDR3 in DNA: TGTGCCAGCAGCTTCAAAGCGGGGGGTATGGAGGCCCAGTACTTC. It encodes CASSFKAGGMEAQYF. V is TRBV7-2 and J is TRBJ2-5; 9 bases fit TRBD2. CDR1 is SGHTA, CDR2 FQGNSA, per germline. J was trimmed by 9 bases and V by 3 bases; bases with no gene match: 11. The CDR3 has 15 residues.